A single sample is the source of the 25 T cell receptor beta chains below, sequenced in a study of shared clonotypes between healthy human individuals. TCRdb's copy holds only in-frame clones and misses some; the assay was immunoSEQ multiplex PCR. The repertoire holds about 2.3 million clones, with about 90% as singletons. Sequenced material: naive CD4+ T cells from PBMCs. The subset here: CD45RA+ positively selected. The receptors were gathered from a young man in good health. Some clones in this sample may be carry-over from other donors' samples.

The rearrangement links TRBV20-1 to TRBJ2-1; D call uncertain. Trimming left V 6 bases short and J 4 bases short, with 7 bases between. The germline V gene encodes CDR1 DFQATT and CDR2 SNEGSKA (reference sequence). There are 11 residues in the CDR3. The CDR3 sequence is CSAQQYNEQFF. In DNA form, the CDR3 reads TGCAGTGCACAGCAGTACAATGAGCAGTTCTTC.

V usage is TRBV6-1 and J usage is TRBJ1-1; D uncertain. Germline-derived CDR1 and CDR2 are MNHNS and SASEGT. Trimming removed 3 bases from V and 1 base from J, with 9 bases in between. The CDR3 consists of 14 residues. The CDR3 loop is CASSDVPENTEAFF. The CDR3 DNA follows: TGTGCCAGCAGTGATGTGCCGGAGAACACTGAAGCTTTCTTT.

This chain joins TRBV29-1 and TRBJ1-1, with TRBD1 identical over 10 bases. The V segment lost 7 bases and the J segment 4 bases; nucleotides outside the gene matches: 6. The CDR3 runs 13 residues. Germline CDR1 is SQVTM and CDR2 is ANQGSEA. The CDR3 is CSAARDRGTEAFF. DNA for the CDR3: TGCAGCGCCGCTCGGGACAGGGGCACTGAAGCTTTCTTT.

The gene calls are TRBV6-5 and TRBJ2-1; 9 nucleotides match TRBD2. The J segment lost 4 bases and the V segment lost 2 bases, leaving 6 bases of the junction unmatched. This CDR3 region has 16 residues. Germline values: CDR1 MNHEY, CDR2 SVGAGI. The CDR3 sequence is CASSYRSTSGYNEQFF. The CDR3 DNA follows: TGTGCCAGCAGTTACCGCTCGACTAGCGGATACAATGAGCAGTTCTTC.

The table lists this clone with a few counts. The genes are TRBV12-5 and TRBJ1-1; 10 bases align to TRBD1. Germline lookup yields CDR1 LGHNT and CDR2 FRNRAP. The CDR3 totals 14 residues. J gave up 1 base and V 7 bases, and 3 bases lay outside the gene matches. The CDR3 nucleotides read TGTGCTAGTGCCGGACAGGGGGGGAACACTGAAGCTTTCTTT. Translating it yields CASAGQGGNTEAFF.

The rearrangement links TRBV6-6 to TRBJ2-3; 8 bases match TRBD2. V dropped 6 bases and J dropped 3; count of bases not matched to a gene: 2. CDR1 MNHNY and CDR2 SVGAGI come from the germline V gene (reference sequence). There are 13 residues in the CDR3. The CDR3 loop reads CASRPSGTDTQYF. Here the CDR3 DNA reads TGTGCCAGCAGGCCTAGCGGGACAGATACGCAGTATTTT.

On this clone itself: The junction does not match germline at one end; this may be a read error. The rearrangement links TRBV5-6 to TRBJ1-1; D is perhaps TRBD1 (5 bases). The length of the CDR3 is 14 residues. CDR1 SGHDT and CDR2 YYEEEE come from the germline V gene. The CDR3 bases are TGTGCCAGCAGCTTGCTAGGGGCGAACGCTGAAGCTTTCTTT. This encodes CASSLLGANAEAFF. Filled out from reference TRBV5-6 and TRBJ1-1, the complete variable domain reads DAGVTQSPTHLIKTRGQQVTLRCSPKSGHDTVSWYQQALGQGPQFIFQYYEEEERQRGNFPDRFSGHQFPNYSSELNVNALLLGDSALYLCASSLLGANAEAFFGQGTRLTVV.

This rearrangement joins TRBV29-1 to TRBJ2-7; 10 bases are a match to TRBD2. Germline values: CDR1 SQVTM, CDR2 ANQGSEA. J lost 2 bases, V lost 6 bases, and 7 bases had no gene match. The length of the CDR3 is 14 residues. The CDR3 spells CSVGPSGSTYEQYF. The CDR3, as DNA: TGCAGCGTGGGCCCTAGCGGGAGTACCTACGAGCAGTACTTC.

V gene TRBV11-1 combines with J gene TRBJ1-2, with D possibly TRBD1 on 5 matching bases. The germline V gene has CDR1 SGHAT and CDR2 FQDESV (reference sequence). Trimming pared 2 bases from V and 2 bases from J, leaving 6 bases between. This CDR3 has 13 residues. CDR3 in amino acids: CASSLPGNYGYTF. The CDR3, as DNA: TGTGCCAGCAGCTTACCAGGGAACTATGGCTACACCTTC.

The CDR3 region has the DNA TGTGCCAGCAGCTTGACAGGGATGGATACGCAGTATTTT. It yields the protein CASSLTGMDTQYF. The chain joins TRBV11-3 to TRBJ2-3, with 7 bases fitting TRBD1. The CDR3 extends over 13 amino acids. J gave up 6 bases and V 3 bases, and 3 bases lay outside the gene matches. Germline V lookup: CDR1 SGHNT, CDR2 YENEEA.

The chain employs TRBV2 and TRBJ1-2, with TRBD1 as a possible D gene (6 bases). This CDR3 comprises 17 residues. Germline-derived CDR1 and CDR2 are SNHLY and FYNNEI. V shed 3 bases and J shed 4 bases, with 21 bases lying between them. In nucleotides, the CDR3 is TGTGCCAGCAGTGAGGGGTCGACAGGCGGTCTTCTCTATGGCTACACCTTC. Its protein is CASSEGSTGGLLYGYTF.

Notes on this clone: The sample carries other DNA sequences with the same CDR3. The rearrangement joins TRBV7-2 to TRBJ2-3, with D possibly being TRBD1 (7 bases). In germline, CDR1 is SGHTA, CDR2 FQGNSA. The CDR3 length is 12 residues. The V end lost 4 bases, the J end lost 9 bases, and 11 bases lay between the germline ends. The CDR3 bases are TGTGCCAGCAGCTCGCCAGGGGGGACGCAGTATTTT. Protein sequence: CASSSPGGTQYF.

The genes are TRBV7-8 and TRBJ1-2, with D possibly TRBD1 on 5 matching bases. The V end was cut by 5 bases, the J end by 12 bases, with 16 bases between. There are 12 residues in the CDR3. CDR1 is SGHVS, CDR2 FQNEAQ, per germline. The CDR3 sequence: CASSLAGGNHTF. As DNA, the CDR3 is TGTGCCAGCAGCCTCGCGGGGGGGAATCACACCTTC.

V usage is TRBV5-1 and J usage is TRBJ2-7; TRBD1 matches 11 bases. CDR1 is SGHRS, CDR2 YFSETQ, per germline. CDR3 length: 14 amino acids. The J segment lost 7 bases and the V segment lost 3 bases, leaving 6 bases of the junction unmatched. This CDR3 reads CASSSGTGGLEQYF. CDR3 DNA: TGCGCCAGCAGCTCCGGGACAGGGGGTTTAGAGCAGTACTTC.

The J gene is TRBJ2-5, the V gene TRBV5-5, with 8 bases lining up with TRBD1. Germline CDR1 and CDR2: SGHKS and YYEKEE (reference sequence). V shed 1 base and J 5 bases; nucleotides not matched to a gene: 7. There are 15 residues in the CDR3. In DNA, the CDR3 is TGTGCCAGCAGCTTGTCCCAGGGGGCTGGGGAGACCCAGTACTTC. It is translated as CASSLSQGAGETQYF.

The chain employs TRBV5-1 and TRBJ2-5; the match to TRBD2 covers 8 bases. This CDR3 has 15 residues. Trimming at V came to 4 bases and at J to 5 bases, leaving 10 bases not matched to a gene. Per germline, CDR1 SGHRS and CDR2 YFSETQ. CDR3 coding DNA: TGCGCCAGCAGCGTAGGACTAGCCGGTTGGGAGACCCAGTACTTC. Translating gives CASSVGLAGWETQYF.

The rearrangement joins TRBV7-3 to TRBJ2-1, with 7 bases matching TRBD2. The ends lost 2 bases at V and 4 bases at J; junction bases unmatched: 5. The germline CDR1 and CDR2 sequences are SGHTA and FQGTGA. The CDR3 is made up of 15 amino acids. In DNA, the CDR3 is TGTGCCAGCAGCTTAGGGTCTAGCGGTTACAATGAGCAGTTCTTC. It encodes CASSLGSSGYNEQFF.

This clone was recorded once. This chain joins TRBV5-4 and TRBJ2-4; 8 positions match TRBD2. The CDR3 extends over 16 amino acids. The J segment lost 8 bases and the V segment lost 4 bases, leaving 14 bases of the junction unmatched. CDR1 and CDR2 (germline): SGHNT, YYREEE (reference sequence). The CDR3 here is CASSPRLPGGPDIQYF. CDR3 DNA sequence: TGTGCCAGCAGCCCTCGGTTGCCGGGAGGGCCGGACATTCAGTACTTC.

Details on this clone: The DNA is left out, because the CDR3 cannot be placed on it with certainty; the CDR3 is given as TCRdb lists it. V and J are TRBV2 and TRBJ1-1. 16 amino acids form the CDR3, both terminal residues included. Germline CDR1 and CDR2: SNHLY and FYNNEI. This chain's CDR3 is CASILGGLDMNTEAFF.

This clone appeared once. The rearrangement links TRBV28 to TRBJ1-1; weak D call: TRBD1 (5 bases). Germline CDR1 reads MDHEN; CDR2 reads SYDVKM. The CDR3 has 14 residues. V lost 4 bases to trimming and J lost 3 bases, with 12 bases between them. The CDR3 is CASSSGGDYTEAFF. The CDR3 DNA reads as TGTGCCAGCAGTTCCGGGGGAGATTACACTGAAGCTTTCTTT.

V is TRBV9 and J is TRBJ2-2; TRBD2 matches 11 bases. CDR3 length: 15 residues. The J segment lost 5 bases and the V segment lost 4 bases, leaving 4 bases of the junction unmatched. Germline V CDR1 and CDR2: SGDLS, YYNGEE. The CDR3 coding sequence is TGTGCCAGCAGCCTAAGGACTAGCGGGACCGGGGAGCTGTTTTTT. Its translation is CASSLRTSGTGELFF.

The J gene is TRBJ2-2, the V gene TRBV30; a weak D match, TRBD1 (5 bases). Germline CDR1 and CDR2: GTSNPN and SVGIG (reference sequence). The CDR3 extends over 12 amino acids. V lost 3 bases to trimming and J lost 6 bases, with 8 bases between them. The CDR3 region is CAWRGVAGELFF. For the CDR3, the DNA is TGTGCCTGGAGAGGGGTGGCCGGGGAGCTGTTTTTT.

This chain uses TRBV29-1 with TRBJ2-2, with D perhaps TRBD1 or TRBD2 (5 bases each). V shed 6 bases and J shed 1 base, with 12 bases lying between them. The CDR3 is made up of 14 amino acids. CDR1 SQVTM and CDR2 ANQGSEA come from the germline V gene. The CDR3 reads CSVAGTRNTGELFF. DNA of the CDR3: TGCAGCGTCGCCGGGACGAGGAACACCGGGGAGCTGTTTTTT.

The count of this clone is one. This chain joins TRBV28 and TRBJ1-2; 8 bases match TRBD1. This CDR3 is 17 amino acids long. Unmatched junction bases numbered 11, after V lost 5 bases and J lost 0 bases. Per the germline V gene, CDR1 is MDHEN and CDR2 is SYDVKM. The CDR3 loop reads CASSQAAGTGSNYGYTF. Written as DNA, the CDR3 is TGTGCCAGCAGTCAGGCCGCCGGGACAGGATCTAACTATGGCTACACCTTC.

The CDR3: CAWRARGGPTGELFF. In DNA, the CDR3 is TGTGCCTGGAGGGCCCGGGGAGGGCCCACCGGGGAGCTGTTTTTT. The chain carries TRBV30 and TRBJ2-2, with TRBD2 matching over 7 bases. The CDR3 is 15 amino acids. V gave up 3 bases and J gave up 4 bases; unmatched junction bases: 8. The germline V gene has CDR1 GTSNPN and CDR2 SVGIG (reference sequence).